Listed below are T cell receptor beta chains from one sample, sequenced in a study of blood T cells in healthy people across ages. TCRdb independently ran MiXCR on the 5' RACE reads; one entry per CDR3 protein. The sample yields hundreds of thousands of distinct CDR3 sequences, around 28% seen once. The sample comprised blood. The receptors come from a woman at least 80 years old in good health. The CDR3 runs from the conserved cysteine through the conserved F or W. The D gene is left open where the match is weak. The size entry is marked missing in some rows and otherwise reads once, few, many or a size class.

cdr3_aa,cdr3_nt,d_call,v_call,j_call,clone_size
CSATKPGQVAGYTF,TGCAGTGCTACAAAACCGGGACAGGTGGCTGGCTACACCTTC,TRBD1,TRBV20-1,TRBJ1-2,NA
CASSYRIGLSTSTDTQYF,TGTGCCAGCAGTTACAGAATTGGACTCTCAACTAGCACAGATACGCAGTATTTT,NA,TRBV6-2/TRBV6-3,TRBJ2-3,NA
CASSPGLAGEVSTDTQYF,TGTGCCAGCAGTCCGGGACTAGCGGGGGAGGTTAGCACAGATACGCAGTATTTT,TRBD2,TRBV12-3/TRBV12-4,TRBJ2-3,NA
CATSESGQTKVETQYF,TGTGCCACCAGTGAGTCGGGACAGACCAAAGTTGAGACCCAGTACTTC,TRBD1,TRBV24-1,TRBJ2-5,many
CASSLTWSGLAGDEQYF,TGTGCCAGCAGTTTAACCTGGTCCGGACTAGCGGGAGACGAGCAGTACTTC,TRBD2,TRBV27,TRBJ2-7,NA
CASSLGYNEQFF,TGCGCCAGCAGCTTAGGTTACAATGAGCAGTTCTTC,NA,TRBV7-2,TRBJ2-1,many
CASSLETANQETQYF,TGTGCCAGCAGTTTAGAGACAGCCAACCAAGAGACCCAGTACTTC,NA,TRBV12-3/TRBV12-4,TRBJ2-5,many
CASSLGQTTISYEQYF,TGTGCCAGCAGCTTAGGACAGACTACAATCTCCTACGAGCAGTACTTC,NA,TRBV7-9,TRBJ2-7,many
CATSRGRPGRGTSTDTQYF,TGTGCCACCAGCAGGGGGAGGCCCGGGAGGGGTACTAGCACAGATACGCAGTATTTT,TRBD2,TRBV15,TRBJ2-3,NA
CASASRGAGDTEAFF,TGTGCCAGCGCCTCGAGGGGGGCAGGAGACACTGAAGCTTTCTTT,NA,TRBV2,TRBJ1-1,NA
CASSSFWDPTGPTQYF,TGTGCCAGCAGCTCCTTTTGGGATCCGACAGGGCCAACCCAGTACTTC,TRBD1,TRBV11-3,TRBJ2-5,NA
CASSRGLAGALQETQYF,TGTGCCAGCAGCCGGGGACTAGCGGGGGCCTTACAAGAGACCCAGTACTTC,TRBD2,TRBV6-5,TRBJ2-5,many
CANSYSQGISYNEQFF,TGTGCCAACAGTTACTCCCAGGGGATCTCCTACAATGAGCAGTTCTTC,NA,TRBV6-6,TRBJ2-1,NA
CASSRVQGGEQYF,TGTGCCAGCAGCCGGGTACAGGGGGGCGAGCAGTACTTC,TRBD1,TRBV12-3/TRBV12-4,TRBJ2-7,many
CASSQGGTSGGGETQYF,TGTGCCAGCAGCCAAGGTGGGACTAGCGGGGGAGGTGAGACCCAGTACTTC,TRBD2,TRBV4-2,TRBJ2-5,many
CASSQSRSTYNEQFF,TGCGCCAGCAGCCAAAGTAGGTCAACCTACAATGAGCAGTTCTTC,NA,TRBV4-3,TRBJ2-1,many
CASSPAGSGNTIYF,TGTGCCAGCTCACCCGCCGGCTCTGGAAACACCATATATTTT,NA,TRBV18,TRBJ1-3,many
CATGRSTDTQYF,TGCGCCACGGGTCGAAGCACAGATACGCAGTATTTT,NA,TRBV10-1,TRBJ2-3,many
CSARKAGTNEKLFF,TGCAGTGCTAGGAAAGCAGGAACTAATGAAAAACTGTTTTTT,NA,TRBV20-1,TRBJ1-4,many
CASSFSRGGVYEQYF,TGTGCCAGCAGTTTTTCGCGCGGGGGGGTCTACGAGCAGTACTTC,TRBD2,TRBV28,TRBJ2-7,few
CASSGSWGYTF,TGTGCCAGCAGCGGATCCTGGGGCTACACCTTC,NA,TRBV4-2,TRBJ1-2,many
CASSFRSSTNEKLFF,TGCGCCAGCAGCTTTCGAAGTTCAACTAATGAAAAACTGTTTTTT,NA,TRBV5-1,TRBJ1-4,few
CASSGGVGEQYF,TGTGCCAGCAGTGGCGGGGTGGGCGAGCAGTACTTC,NA,TRBV12-3/TRBV12-4,TRBJ2-7,many
CASSTEQGWVGYTF,TGTGCCAGCAGCACAGAACAGGGTTGGGTTGGCTACACCTTC,NA,TRBV9,TRBJ1-2,many
CASSPIGGTGELFF,TGTGCCAGCAGCCCCATTGGGGGCACCGGGGAGCTGTTTTTT,NA,TRBV12-3/TRBV12-4,TRBJ2-2,NA
CTIAPRGPSPLHF,TGTACCATCGCCCCGAGGGGCCCTTCACCCCTCCACTTT,NA,TRBV24-1,TRBJ1-6,NA
CASTGRRGRETQYF,TGTGCCAGCACTGGGCGGCGGGGAAGAGAGACCCAGTACTTC,NA,TRBV12-3/TRBV12-4,TRBJ2-5,NA
CSAREATNTGELFF,TGCAGTGCTAGAGAGGCAACGAACACCGGGGAGCTGTTTTTT,NA,TRBV20-1,TRBJ2-2,NA
CASSLDPPGQGPYEQYF,TGCGCCAGCAGCTTGGATCCACCGGGACAGGGGCCCTACGAGCAGTACTTC,TRBD1,TRBV5-1,TRBJ2-7,many